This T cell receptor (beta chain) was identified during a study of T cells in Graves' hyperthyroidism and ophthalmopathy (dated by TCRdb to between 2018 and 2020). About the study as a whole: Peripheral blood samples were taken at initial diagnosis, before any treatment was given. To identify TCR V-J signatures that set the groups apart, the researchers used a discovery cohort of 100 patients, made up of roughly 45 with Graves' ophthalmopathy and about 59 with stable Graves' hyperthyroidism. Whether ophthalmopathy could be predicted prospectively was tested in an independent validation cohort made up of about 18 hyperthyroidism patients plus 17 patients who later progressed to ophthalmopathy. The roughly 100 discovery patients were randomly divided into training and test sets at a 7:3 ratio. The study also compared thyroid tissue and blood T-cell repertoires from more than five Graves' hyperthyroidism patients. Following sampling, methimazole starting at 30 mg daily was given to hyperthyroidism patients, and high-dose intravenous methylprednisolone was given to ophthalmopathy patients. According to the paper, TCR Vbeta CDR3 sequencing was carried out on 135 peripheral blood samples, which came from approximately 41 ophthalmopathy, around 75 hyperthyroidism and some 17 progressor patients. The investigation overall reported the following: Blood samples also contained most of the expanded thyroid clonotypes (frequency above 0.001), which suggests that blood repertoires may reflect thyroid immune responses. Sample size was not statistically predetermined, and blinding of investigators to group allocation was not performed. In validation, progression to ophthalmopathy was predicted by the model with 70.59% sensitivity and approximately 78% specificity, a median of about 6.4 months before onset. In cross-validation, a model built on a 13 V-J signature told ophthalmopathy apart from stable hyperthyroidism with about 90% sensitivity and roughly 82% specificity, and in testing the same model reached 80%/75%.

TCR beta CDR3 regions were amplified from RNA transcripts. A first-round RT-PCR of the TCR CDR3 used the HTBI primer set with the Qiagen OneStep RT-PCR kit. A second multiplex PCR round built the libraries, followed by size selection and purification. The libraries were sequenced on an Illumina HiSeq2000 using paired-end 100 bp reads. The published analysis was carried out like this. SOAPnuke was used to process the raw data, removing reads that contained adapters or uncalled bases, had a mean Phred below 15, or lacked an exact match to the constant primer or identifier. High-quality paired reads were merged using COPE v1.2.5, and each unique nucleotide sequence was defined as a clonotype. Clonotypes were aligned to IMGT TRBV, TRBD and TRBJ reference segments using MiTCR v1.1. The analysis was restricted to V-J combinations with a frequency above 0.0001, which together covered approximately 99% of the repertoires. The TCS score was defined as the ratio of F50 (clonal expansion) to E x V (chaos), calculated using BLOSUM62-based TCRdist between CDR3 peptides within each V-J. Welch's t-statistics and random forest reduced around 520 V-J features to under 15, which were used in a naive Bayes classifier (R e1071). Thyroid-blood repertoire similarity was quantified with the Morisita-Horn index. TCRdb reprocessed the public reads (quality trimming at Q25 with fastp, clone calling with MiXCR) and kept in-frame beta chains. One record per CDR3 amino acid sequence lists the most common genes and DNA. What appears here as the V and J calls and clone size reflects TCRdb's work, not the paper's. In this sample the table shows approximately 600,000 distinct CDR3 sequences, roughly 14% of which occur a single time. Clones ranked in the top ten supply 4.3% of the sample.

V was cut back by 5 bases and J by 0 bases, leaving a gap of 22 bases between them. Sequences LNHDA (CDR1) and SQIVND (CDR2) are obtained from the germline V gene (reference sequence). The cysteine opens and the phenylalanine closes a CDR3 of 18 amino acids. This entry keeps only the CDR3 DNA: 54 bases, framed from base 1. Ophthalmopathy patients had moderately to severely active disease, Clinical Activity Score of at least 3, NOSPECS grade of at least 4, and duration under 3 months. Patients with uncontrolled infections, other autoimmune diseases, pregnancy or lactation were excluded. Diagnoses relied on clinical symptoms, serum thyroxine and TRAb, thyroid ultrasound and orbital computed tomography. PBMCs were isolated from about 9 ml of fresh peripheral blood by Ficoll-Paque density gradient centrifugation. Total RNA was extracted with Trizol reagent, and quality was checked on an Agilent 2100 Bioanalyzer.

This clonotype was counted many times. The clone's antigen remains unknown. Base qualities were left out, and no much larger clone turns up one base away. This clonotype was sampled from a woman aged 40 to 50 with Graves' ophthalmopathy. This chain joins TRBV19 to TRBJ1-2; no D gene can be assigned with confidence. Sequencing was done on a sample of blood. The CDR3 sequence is CASSFRTGAGIPNYGYTF. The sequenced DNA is TGTGCCAGTAGTTTTCGGACGGGTGCCGGAATCCCTAACTATGGCTACACCTTC.